A single sample gave rise to the 9 T cell receptor beta chains below, sequenced in a study of blood T cells in healthy people across ages. A second 7 to 11 cycle PCR used barcoded and J-beta primers. TCRdb analysed the 5' RACE reads with MiXCR anew, one entry per CDR3 protein. Here the sample spans around 1.5 million distinct CDR3 sequences, 59% being singletons. The specimen was blood. These receptors were collected from a man younger than 35 in good health.

The chain carries TRBV5-1 and TRBJ2-7; no clear D gene. V was shortened by 4 bases and J by 6 bases, with 11 bases between the two germline ends. This CDR3 has 12 amino acids. CDR1 SGHRS and CDR2 YFSETQ come from the germline V gene. The CDR3 coding sequence is TGCGCCAGCAGCGCGTTGCCGGGCGAGCAGTACTTC. Translated, it gives CASSALPGEQYF.

This chain uses TRBV10-3 with TRBJ2-3; 10 bases are shared with TRBD2. Germline V gene sequence: CDR1 ENHRY, CDR2 SYGVKD. The CDR3 extends over 16 amino acids. The junction had 5 bases not matched to a gene; V was cut back by 3 bases and J by 2 bases. The CDR3 coding sequence is TGTGCCATCAGTGAAAGGACTAGCGGAGTCACAGATACGCAGTATTTT. This sequence encodes CAISERTSGVTDTQYF.

This clonotype has more than one count but fewer than ten. The chain recombines TRBV20-1 with TRBJ2-2; D ambiguous. CDR3 length: 13 amino acids. The V end was cut by 6 bases, the J end by 1 base, with 9 bases between. Germline V lookup: CDR1 DFQATT, CDR2 SNEGSKA (reference sequence). The CDR3 DNA reads TGCAGTGCGGAGACACTGAACACCGGGGAGCTGTTTTTT. The encoded protein is CSAETLNTGELFF.

J is TRBJ1-5 and V is TRBV20-1; D uncertain. The CDR3 consists of 12 residues. Trimming stripped 4 bases from V and 5 bases from J, with 9 bases between. Germline CDR1 reads DFQATT; CDR2 reads SNEGSKA (reference sequence). CDR3 nucleotide sequence: TGCAGTGCTACGGGAGGCCATCAGCCCCAGCATTTT. As protein: CSATGGHQPQHF.

The chain has TRBV6-6 and TRBJ1-2, with D unclear. The CDR3 has 17 residues. From germline, CDR1 is MNHNY and CDR2 SVGAGI (reference sequence). With 6 bases removed from V and 3 bases from J, the gap between germline ends came to 23 bases. In nucleotides, the CDR3 is TGTGCCAGCAGCCACTCCTTCGGGGTGAGCTTTGACTATGGCTACACCTTC. Translating it yields CASSHSFGVSFDYGYTF.

The chain recombines TRBV5-6 with TRBJ2-1; a weak D match, TRBD2 (6 bases). V was trimmed by 0 bases and J by 7 bases, leaving 11 bases between them. This CDR3 has 14 amino acids. In germline, CDR1 is SGHDT, CDR2 YYEEEE. The CDR3 DNA reads TGTGCCAGCAGCTTGGCGACTAGTTTTAATGAGCAGTTCTTC. This gives the protein CASSLATSFNEQFF.

A few counts support this clonotype. The chain uses TRBV10-3 and TRBJ2-5; 7 bases fit TRBD2. Germline V lookup: CDR1 ENHRY, CDR2 SYGVKD. V dropped 2 bases and J dropped 5; count of bases not matched to a gene: 11. The CDR3 has 16 amino acids. The CDR3 reads CAISENPTSRSETQYF. CDR3 DNA sequence: TGTGCCATCAGTGAGAATCCGACTAGCAGGAGCGAGACCCAGTACTTC.

The J gene is TRBJ2-3, the V gene TRBV4-1; no definite D call. V lost 1 base and J lost 0, with 14 bases in between. The CDR3 is 17 amino acids. The V gene's germline CDR1 is MGHRA and CDR2 YSYEKL. The CDR3 sequence: CASSQGLALGSTDTQYF. The CDR3 bases are TGCGCCAGCAGCCAAGGGTTGGCGCTAGGGAGCACAGATACGCAGTATTTT.

The V gene is TRBV6-1, the J gene TRBJ1-5; 7 bases fit TRBD1. CDR1 and CDR2 (germline): MNHNS, SASEGT. Losses at the gene ends were 4 bases for V and 5 bases for J; bases not matched to a gene: 5. This CDR3 has 14 amino acids. The CDR3 protein is CASSAGQSDQPQHF. The CDR3 coding sequence is TGTGCCAGCAGTGCGGGACAGTCCGATCAGCCCCAGCATTTT.